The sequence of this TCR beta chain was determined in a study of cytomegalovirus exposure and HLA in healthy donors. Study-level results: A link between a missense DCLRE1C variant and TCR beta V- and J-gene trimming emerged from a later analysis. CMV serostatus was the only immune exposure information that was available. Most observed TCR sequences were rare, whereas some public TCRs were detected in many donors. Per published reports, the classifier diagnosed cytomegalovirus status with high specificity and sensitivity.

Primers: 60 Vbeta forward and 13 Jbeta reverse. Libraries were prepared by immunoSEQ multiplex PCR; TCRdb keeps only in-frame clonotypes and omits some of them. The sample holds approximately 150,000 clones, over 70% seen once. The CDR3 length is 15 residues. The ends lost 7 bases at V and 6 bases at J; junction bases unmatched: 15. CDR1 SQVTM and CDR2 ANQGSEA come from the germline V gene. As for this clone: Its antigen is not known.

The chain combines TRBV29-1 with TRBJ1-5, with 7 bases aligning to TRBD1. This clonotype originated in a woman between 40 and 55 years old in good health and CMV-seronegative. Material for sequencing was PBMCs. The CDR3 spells CSGGRTTGRRQPQHF. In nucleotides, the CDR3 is TGCAGCGGGGGGAGGACGACAGGGCGGCGTCAGCCCCAGCATTTT.